This T cell receptor (beta chain) was recovered during a study of blood T cell repertoires in COVID-19. The overall study: In each case, the material was cDNA or gDNA derived from T cells, B-cell-depleted T cells, or PBMCs.

This study enrolled people aged about 18 to 100 from about two dozen US geographic areas. Assignment of participants to cohorts was predicated upon participant-reported clinical history. V lost 4 bases and J 2 bases, leaving 15 bases between the germline ends. CDR1 and CDR2 (germline): KGHDR, SFDVKD. This CDR3 contains 16 residues. In the original processing: It was from reference gene primer amplification that nucleated cell counts were estimated. Clones were sequenced by immunoSEQ multiplex PCR, and TCRdb holds only the in-frame ones, with some missing. V and J calls and clone size are given by that table; D and trimming were obtained from the DNA. The sample holds about 60,000 clones, roughly 80% seen once.

This receptor was taken from a middle-aged woman with acute COVID-19. The specimen sequenced was PBMCs or T cells enriched from blood (not recorded which). The chain carries TRBV24-1 and TRBJ2-3; tentative D call: TRBD1 (6 bases). The CDR3, as DNA: TGTGCCACCAGTGACCCGGACAGATTCGACACAGATACGCAGTATTTT. This translates into CATSDPDRFDTDTQYF.